One TCR beta chain is described in this entry. Next came a second PCR, run for about 6 to 11 cycles, which used a sample-barcoded 5' primer along with a J-beta primer mix. TCRdb ran MiXCR on the 5' RACE reads and lists one entry per CDR3 protein. The table shows about 1.4 million distinct CDR3 sequences, with roughly 64% occurring only once. The sample comes from a study of blood T cells in healthy people across ages. The CDR3 has 14 residues. V lost 7 bases to trimming and J lost 0 bases, with 10 bases between them. The germline V gene has CDR1 MNHEY and CDR2 SVGEGT. Russia was home to the donors, healthy Caucasian individuals aged roughly 6 to 90.

The TCR sequence derives from a man aged 18 to 29 in good health. The sequenced material came from blood. The rearrangement links TRBV6-2 or TRBV6-3 to TRBJ1-5; D call uncertain. CDR3 loop: CASMERSSNQPQHF. CDR3 in DNA: TGTGCCAGCATGGAGAGGAGTAGCAATCAGCCCCAGCATTTT.